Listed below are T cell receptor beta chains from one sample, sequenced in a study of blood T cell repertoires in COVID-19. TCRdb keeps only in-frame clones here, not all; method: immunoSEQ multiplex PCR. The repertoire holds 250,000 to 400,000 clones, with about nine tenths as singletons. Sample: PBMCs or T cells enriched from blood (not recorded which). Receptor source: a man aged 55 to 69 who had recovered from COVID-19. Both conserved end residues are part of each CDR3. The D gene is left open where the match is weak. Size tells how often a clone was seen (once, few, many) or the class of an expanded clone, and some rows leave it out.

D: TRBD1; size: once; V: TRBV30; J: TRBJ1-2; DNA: TGTGCCTGGAGGCCAGGGGGCGCGACTGGCTACACCTTC; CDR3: CAWRPGGATGYTF
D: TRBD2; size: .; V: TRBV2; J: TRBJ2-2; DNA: TGTGCCAGCAGGAGACTAGCCCAGGGTCGTACCGGGGAGCTGTTTTTT; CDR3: CASRRLAQGRTGELFF
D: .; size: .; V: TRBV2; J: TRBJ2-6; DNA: TGTGCCAGCAGTGAGGGGGGCCTGACTTTC; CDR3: CASSEGGLTF
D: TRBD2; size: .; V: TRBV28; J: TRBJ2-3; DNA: TGTGCCAGCAGGCCCCGGCGGGGCGGGAGCCTTAGCACAGATACGCAGTATTTT; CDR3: CASRPRRGGSLSTDTQYF
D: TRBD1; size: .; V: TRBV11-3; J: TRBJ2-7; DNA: TGTGCCAGCAGCTTAAGAGGGGACAGGAACGAGCAGTACTTC; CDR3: CASSLRGDRNEQYF
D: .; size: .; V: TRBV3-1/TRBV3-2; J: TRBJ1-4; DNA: TGTGCCAGCAGCCAAGACGGAACTAATGAAAAACTGTTTTTT; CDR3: CASSQDGTNEKLFF
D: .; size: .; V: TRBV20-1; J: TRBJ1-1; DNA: TGCAGTGGCTATTACACTGAAGCTTTCTTT; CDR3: CSGYYTEAFF
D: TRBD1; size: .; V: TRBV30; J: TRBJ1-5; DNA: TGTGCCTGGAGTAAAGACAGGGGAGATCAGCCCCAGCATTTT; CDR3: CAWSKDRGDQPQHF
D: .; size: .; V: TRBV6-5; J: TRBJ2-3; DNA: TGTGCCAGCAGTTTGCCTGACGGGACAACAGATACGCAGTATTTT; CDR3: CASSLPDGTTDTQYF
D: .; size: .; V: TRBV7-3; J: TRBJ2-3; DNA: TGTGCCAGCAGCTTCGACACAGGGTTTAGCACAGATACGCAGTATTTT; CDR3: CASSFDTGFSTDTQYF
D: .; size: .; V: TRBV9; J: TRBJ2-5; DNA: TGTGCCAGCAGCGTAGTAGCGGCCCAAGAGACCCAGTACTTC; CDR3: CASSVVAAQETQYF
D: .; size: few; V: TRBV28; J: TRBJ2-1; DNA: TGTGCCAGCAATGGAGGCGGTTACAATGAGCAGTTCTTC; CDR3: CASNGGGYNEQFF
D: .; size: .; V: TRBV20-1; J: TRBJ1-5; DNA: TGCAGTGCTAGTGGGTCGCGGGGGGGACCGGGAAGGGGTCAGCCCCAGCATTTT; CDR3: CSASGSRGGPGRGQPQHF
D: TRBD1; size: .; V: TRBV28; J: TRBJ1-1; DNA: TGTGCCAGCAGTCTACCGGGACAGGGTATGAACACTGAAGCTTTCTTT; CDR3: CASSLPGQGMNTEAFF
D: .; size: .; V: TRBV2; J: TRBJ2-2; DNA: TGTGCCAGCCAGTTCAGGGGCACCGGGGAGCTGTTTTTT; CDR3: CASQFRGTGELFF
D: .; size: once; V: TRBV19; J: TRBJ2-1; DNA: TGTGCCAGTAGAACAGGGTCGCGGAATGAGCAGTTCTTC; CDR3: CASRTGSRNEQFF
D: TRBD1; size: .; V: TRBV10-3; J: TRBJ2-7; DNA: TGTGCCATCAGTGATCAACCGGGACAGGGGGCCTACGAGCAGTACTTC; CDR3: CAISDQPGQGAYEQYF
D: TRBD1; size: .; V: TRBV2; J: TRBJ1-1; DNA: TGTGCCAGCAGGGGACAGGGGGCTGTTGAAGCTTTCTTT; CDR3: CASRGQGAVEAFF
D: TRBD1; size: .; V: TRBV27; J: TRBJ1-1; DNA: TGTGCCAGCAGCGACAGGGTGCGGAACACTGAAGCTTTCTTT; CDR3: CASSDRVRNTEAFF
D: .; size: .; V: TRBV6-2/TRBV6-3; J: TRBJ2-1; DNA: TGTGCCAGCAGTTACGGGCCCCCTGGGCGAACTTACAACAATGAGCAGTTCTTC; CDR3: CASSYGPPGRTYNNEQFF
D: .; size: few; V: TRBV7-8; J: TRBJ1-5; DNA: TGTGCCAGCAGCTTAGTCAGTATGAGCAATCAGCCCCAGCATTTT; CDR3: CASSLVSMSNQPQHF
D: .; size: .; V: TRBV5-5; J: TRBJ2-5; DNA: TGTGCCAGCAGCCCCGGGTACGGTAGGGAGACCCAGTACTTC; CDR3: CASSPGYGRETQYF
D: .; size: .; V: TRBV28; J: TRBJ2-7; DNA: TGTGCCAGCAGTTCCAGTGACTACGAGCAGTACTTC; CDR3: CASSSSDYEQYF
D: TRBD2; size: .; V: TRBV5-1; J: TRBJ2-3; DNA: TGCGCCAGCAGCTTTGTCCAACTAGCGTCAAGCACAGATACGCAGTATTTT; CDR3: CASSFVQLASSTDTQYF
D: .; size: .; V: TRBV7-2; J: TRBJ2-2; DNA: TGTGCCAGCAGCCTTCAGGGAAACACCGGGGAGCTGTTTTTT; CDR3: CASSLQGNTGELFF
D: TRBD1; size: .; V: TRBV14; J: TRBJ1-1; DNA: TGTGCCAGCAGCCAAACCGGAAGGGGGCAAGCTTTCTTT; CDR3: CASSQTGRGQAFF
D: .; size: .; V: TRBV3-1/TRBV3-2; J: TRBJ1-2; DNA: TGTGCCAGCAGCGACATTGGGAGGAACGGCTACACCTTC; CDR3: CASSDIGRNGYTF
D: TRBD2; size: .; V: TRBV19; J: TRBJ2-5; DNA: TGTGCCAGTAGTATAATACTAGCGGGAACCACGATCCAAGAGACCCAGTACTTC; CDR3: CASSIILAGTTIQETQYF
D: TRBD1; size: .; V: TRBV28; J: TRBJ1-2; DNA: TGTGCCAGCAGCGACCCAGGGGGCGATGGCTACACCTTC; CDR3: CASSDPGGDGYTF
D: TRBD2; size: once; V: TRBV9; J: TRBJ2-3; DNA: TGTGCCAGCAGCGTCGGGACTAGCGGGAGTGATACGCAGTATTTT; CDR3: CASSVGTSGSDTQYF
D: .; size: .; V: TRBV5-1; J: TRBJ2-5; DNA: TGCGCCAGCAGCTCGACAGTAATGAGGGAGACCCAGTACTTC; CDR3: CASSSTVMRETQYF
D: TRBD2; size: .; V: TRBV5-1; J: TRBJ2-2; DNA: TGCGCCAGCACCATAACTAGCGGGGTGAACACCGGGGAGCTGTTTTTT; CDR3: CASTITSGVNTGELFF
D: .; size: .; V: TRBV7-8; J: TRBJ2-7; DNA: TGTGCCAGCAGCCAAGCTCGCAGCTACGAGCAGTACTTC; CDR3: CASSQARSYEQYF
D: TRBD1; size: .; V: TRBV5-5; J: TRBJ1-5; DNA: TGTGCCAGCAGCCACGAGGACAGGATCAATCAGCCCCAGCATTTT; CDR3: CASSHEDRINQPQHF
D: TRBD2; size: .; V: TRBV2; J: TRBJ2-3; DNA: TGTGCCAGCATCCAGGGACTAGCGGGAGTGGCAGATACGCAGTATTTT; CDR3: CASIQGLAGVADTQYF
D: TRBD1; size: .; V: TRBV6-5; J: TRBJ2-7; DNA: TGTGCCGGGGGACAGAGCTCCTACGAGCAGTACTTC; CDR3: CAGGQSSYEQYF
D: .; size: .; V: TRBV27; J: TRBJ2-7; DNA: TGTGCCAGCAGTCTACCCGGGACATATACCTACGAGCAGTACTTC; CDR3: CASSLPGTYTYEQYF
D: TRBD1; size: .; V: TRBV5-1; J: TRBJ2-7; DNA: TGCGCCAGCAGCTTGGCCGGGACAGGGGGCGAGCAGTACTTC; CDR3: CASSLAGTGGEQYF
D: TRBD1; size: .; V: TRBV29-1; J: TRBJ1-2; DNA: TGCAGCGTCCTGGGACAGGGCAACGGCTACACCTTC; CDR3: CSVLGQGNGYTF
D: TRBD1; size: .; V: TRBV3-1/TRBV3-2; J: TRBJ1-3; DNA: TGTGCCAGCAGCCACGAGGGGGCTGCTGGAAACACCATATATTTT; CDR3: CASSHEGAAGNTIYF
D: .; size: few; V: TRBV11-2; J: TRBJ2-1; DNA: TGTGCCAGCAGCTCCCGGCGTGGAGGGGAATCCTACAATGAGCAGTTCTTC; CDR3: CASSSRRGGESYNEQFF
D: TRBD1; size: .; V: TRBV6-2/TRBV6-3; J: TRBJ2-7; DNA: TGTGCCAGCAGTTACGGACAGGGGGGCCCCCTAGGGGAGCAGTACTTC; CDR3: CASSYGQGGPLGEQYF
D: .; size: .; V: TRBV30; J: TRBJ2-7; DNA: TGTGCCTGGGGGCCCTCGCGGGCCCGGTACTTC; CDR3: CAWGPSRARYF